The rows below give T cell receptor beta chains drawn from one sample of a study of graft-versus-host responses after intestinal transplantation. These receptors are not linked to any known antigen. Profiling relied on immunoSEQ multiplex PCR, and the TCRdb table lists in-frame clones only, not all of them. Among tens of thousands of clones, approximately 92% were seen once, and the ten largest hold roughly 0.5%. The material sequenced was unstimulated CD8+ T cells sorted from spleen or lymph node cells, taken before intestinal transplant. These receptors all stem from a human donor who received an intestinal transplant. The CDR3 runs from the conserved cysteine through the conserved F or W. D genes are given only for firm matches. Size values are once, few and many counts, or a class for expanded clones, and some rows have none.

j_gene,d_gene,v_gene,abundance,CDR3aa,CDR3nt
TRBJ1-5,-,TRBV4-2,-,CASSQVEGHQPQHF,TGTGCCAGCAGCCAGGTTGAGGGCCATCAGCCCCAGCATTTT
TRBJ2-7,-,TRBV25-1,-,CAKKEGYEQYF,TGTGCCAAGAAGGAGGGCTACGAGCAGTACTTC
TRBJ2-3,-,TRBV9,-,CASSTQDTQYF,TGTGCCAGCAGCACCCAGGATACGCAGTATTTT
TRBJ1-5,-,TRBV6-1,few,CASSEITTRGRNQPQHF,TGTGCCAGCAGTGAAATTACAACCAGGGGACGCAATCAGCCCCAGCATTTT
TRBJ2-7,-,TRBV19,once,CASASGQPYEQYF,TGTGCCAGTGCCTCGGGACAACCCTACGAGCAGTACTTC
TRBJ2-1,TRBD2,TRBV27,-,CASSSQRGEQFF,TGTGCCAGCAGTTCCCAGCGGGGTGAGCAGTTCTTC
TRBJ2-1,TRBD2,TRBV7-8,-,CASSLQRLAGEIPNNEQFF,TGTGCCAGCAGTTTACAAAGACTAGCGGGAGAGATTCCTAACAATGAGCAGTTCTTC
TRBJ1-2,TRBD1,TRBV4-1,-,CASSQVGTGDYGYTF,TGCGCCAGCAGCCAAGTAGGGACAGGGGACTATGGCTACACCTTC
TRBJ1-1,TRBD1,TRBV6-6,-,CASSDRAVATEAFF,TGTGCCAGCAGTGACAGGGCCGTCGCCACTGAAGCTTTCTTT
TRBJ2-7,TRBD1,TRBV27,-,CASSHFQGAIGSYEQYF,TGTGCCAGCAGTCATTTTCAGGGGGCGATCGGGTCCTACGAGCAGTACTTC
TRBJ2-1,TRBD2,TRBV30,once,CAWDEYPWIKLGGTTNNEQFF,TGTGCCTGGGACGAATACCCTTGGATAAAGCTCGGGGGGACTACCAACAATGAGCAGTTCTTC
TRBJ2-7,-,TRBV6-6,-,CASSQGEQYF,TGTGCCAGCAGTCAGGGCGAGCAGTACTTC
TRBJ2-7,-,TRBV10-3,-,CAIRGGDAVNEQYF,TGTGCCATCAGGGGGGGAGATGCGGTAAATGAGCAGTACTTC
TRBJ1-1,-,TRBV7-9,-,CASRGGEEVEAFF,TGTGCCAGCAGGGGGGGGGAGGAGGTTGAAGCTTTCTTT
TRBJ2-5,-,TRBV27,-,CASSLSMAQETQYF,TGTGCCAGCAGTTTATCGATGGCCCAAGAGACCCAGTACTTC
TRBJ2-5,TRBD1,TRBV7-9,-,CASSPSRDREETQYF,TGTGCCAGCAGCCCATCCCGGGACAGGGAAGAGACCCAGTACTTC
TRBJ2-1,-,TRBV27,-,CASSSLGNREYPFF,TGTGCCAGCAGTTCCCTGGGGAACAGGGAATATCCGTTCTTC
TRBJ1-1,-,TRBV30,-,CAWSSGQMAEAFF,TGTGCCTGGAGTTCAGGACAGATGGCTGAAGCTTTCTTT
TRBJ2-1,TRBD1,TRBV5-6,-,CASSLGTGPYNEQFF,TGTGCCAGCAGCTTAGGGACAGGCCCTTACAATGAGCAGTTCTTC
TRBJ1-4,TRBD1,TRBV7-2,-,CASSLWVVRGITNEKLFF,TGTGCCAGCAGCTTATGGGTCGTCAGGGGGATCACTAATGAAAAACTGTTTTTT
TRBJ1-3,-,TRBV4-1,-,CASSQAQGGNTIYF,TGCGCCAGCAGCCAAGCACAGGGAGGAAACACCATATATTTT
TRBJ2-3,-,TRBV19,-,CASSPLGAAGTDTQYF,TGTGCCAGTAGTCCCCTCGGAGCGGCTGGCACAGATACGCAGTATTTT
TRBJ2-7,TRBD2,TRBV13,-,CASRPPGLAGDEQYF,TGTGCCAGCAGACCACCCGGACTAGCGGGGGACGAGCAGTACTTC
TRBJ2-1,-,TRBV4-1,-,CASSPQAGNEQFF,TGCGCCAGCAGCCCACAAGCGGGCAATGAGCAGTTCTTC
TRBJ2-1,-,TRBV29-1,-,CSVEDPDRSSYNEQFF,TGCAGCGTTGAAGACCCGGATAGGAGCTCCTACAATGAGCAGTTCTTC
TRBJ2-3,-,TRBV19,-,CASSIRGADTQYF,TGTGCCAGTAGTATAAGAGGCGCAGATACGCAGTATTTT
TRBJ2-5,-,TRBV27,-,CASILEQYF,TGTGCCAGCATCCTAGAGCAGTACTTC
TRBJ2-1,-,TRBV18,-,CASSPPGGMMNEQFF,TGTGCCAGCTCACCACCGGGGGGTATGATGAATGAGCAGTTCTTC
TRBJ1-5,-,TRBV6-1,-,CASSAGGYVPQHF,TGTGCCAGCAGTGCGGGGGGATACGTGCCCCAGCATTTT
TRBJ2-7,-,TRBV19,once,CASSIAGVRDYEQYF,TGTGCCAGTAGTATAGCGGGAGTCCGCGACTACGAGCAGTACTTC
TRBJ2-1,-,TRBV30,-,CAWSSGVVGNEQFF,TGTGCCTGGAGTTCAGGCGTGGTGGGCAATGAGCAGTTCTTC
TRBJ2-2,TRBD2,TRBV27,-,CASSRGGALGELFF,TGTGCCAGCAGCCGCGGGGGGGCCCTCGGGGAGCTGTTTTTT
TRBJ2-3,-,TRBV19,-,CASSIDRAGTQYF,TGTGCCAGTAGTATAGACAGGGCCGGTACGCAGTATTTT
TRBJ2-7,-,TRBV6-6,-,CASSYPGDYEQYF,TGTGCCAGCAGTTACCCGGGGGACTACGAGCAGTACTTC
TRBJ1-1,TRBD1,TRBV9,-,CASSLGQGEAFF,TGTGCCAGCAGCCTCGGACAGGGTGAAGCTTTCTTT
TRBJ2-2,-,TRBV19,-,CASIPGQNTGELFF,TGTGCCAGTATACCCGGACAGAACACCGGGGAGCTGTTTTTT